These 2 T cell receptor beta chains came from one sample sequenced in a study of beta chain features in type 1 diabetes (dated by TCRdb to the late 2010s). Library construction relied on the immunoSEQ multiplex PCR assay. The High Capacity cDNA Reverse Transcription Kit was used to reverse transcribe all of the isolated RNA, meaning that expressed TCRB transcripts were what got sequenced. TCRdb stores this immuneACCESS table with in-frame sequences only. Part of the clones is absent; in the studies checked, under half of the shortfall reflects unresolved V genes, and no reason is known for the rest. The sample table lists 350,000 or so clones, 15% to 20% of them with a count of one. 0.035% to 0.05% of the sample rests with the top ten. Specimen: naive CD4+ T cells from blood. The meaning of the sample's cell subset or site label: true naive CD4+ T cells. The receptors were sampled from a woman younger than 30 in good health.

There are a few counts of this clone. V is TRBV15 and J is TRBJ2-7; no clear D gene. Germline loops: CDR1 LNHNV, CDR2 YYDKDF (reference sequence). The CDR3 covers 14 residues. V lost 0 bases to trimming and J lost 1 base, with 7 bases between them. The CDR3, as DNA: TGTGCCACCAGCAGAGACCCCGGGTCCTACGAGCAGTACTTC. It specifies CATSRDPGSYEQYF.

This clone has just a few counts. The chain combines TRBV25-1 with TRBJ1-4; the match to TRBD1 covers 9 bases. Germline CDR1 and CDR2: MGHDK and SYGVNS. CDR3 size: 14 residues. With V trimmed by 4 bases and J by 7 bases, 4 bases remained unmatched. The CDR3 is CASSVGQGGEKLFF. The CDR3 DNA is TGTGCCAGCAGTGTGGGACAGGGTGGTGAAAAACTGTTTTTT.